One sample yielded the 5 T cell receptor beta chains listed below, sequenced in a study of OX40 agonist ivuxolimab in advanced cancers. Assay: immunoSEQ multiplex PCR; the TCRdb copy retains only in-frame clones and omits some. There are tens of thousands of clones in the sample; roughly 77% occur only once, and 33% lies in the top ten. Sequencing was performed on CD4+ or CD8+ T cells sorted from blood, taken in a trial of the OX40 agonist ivuxolimab. Source of these receptors: an adult with an advanced solid tumor such as melanoma, head and neck, liver or kidney cancer.

This clone was found a few times. V usage is TRBV7-9 and J usage is TRBJ2-5; D remains unclear. This CDR3 contains 12 residues. V was trimmed by 5 bases and J by 5 bases, leaving 9 bases between them. Germline loops: CDR1 SEHNR, CDR2 FQNEAQ (reference sequence). CDR3 nucleotides: TGTGCCAGCAGCCCCCGGCCGGAGACCCAGTACTTC. Translating gives CASSPRPETQYF. Full variable domain (remainder filled in from reference TRBV7-9 and TRBJ2-5): DTGVSQNPRHKITKRGQNVTFRCDPISEHNRLYWYRQTLGQGPEFLTYFQNEAQLEKSRLLSDRFSAERPKGSFSTLEIQRTEQGDSAMYLCASSPRPETQYFGPGTRLLVL.

The chain has TRBV2 and TRBJ2-2; D perhaps matches TRBD1 (6 bases). Germline CDR1 is SNHLY and CDR2 is FYNNEI. V dropped 1 base and J dropped 2 bases, with 17 bases sitting between them. CDR3 length equals 18 residues. CDR3 sequence: CASSEDPNRVINTGELFF. The CDR3 nucleotides read TGTGCCAGCAGTGAAGACCCAAACAGGGTGATAAACACCGGGGAGCTGTTTTTT.

This clone was seen only a few times. The genes are TRBV15 and TRBJ1-5, with 7 nucleotides matching TRBD1. Losses at the gene ends were 0 bases for V and 1 base for J; bases not matched to a gene: 9. Germline V gives CDR1 LNHNV, CDR2 YYDKDF (reference sequence). The CDR3 length is 18 residues. CDR3 sequence: CATSRESNTGDSNQPQHF. The DNA for the CDR3 is TGTGCCACCAGCAGAGAATCGAATACAGGGGACAGCAATCAGCCCCAGCATTTT.

The chain is built from TRBV6-1 and TRBJ2-7; the D gene could be TRBD1 or TRBD2 (5 bases each). With 6 bases removed from V and 2 bases from J, the gap between germline ends came to 17 bases. The CDR3 has 15 residues. In germline, CDR1 is MNHNS, CDR2 SASEGT. The CDR3 reads CASRDPGQETYEQYF. CDR3 DNA: TGTGCCAGCAGGGACCCGGGGCAGGAAACCTACGAGCAGTACTTC.

The chain combines TRBV5-6 with TRBJ1-1, with TRBD1 as a possible D gene (6 bases). Trimming removed 4 bases from V and 3 bases from J, with 13 bases in between. This CDR3 region has 14 residues. Germline V gene data show CDR1 as SGHDT and CDR2 as YYEEEE. This CDR3 is CASSQTGIHTEAFF. The CDR3 coding sequence is TGTGCCAGCAGCCAAACAGGGATTCACACTGAAGCTTTCTTT.